Listed below are T cell receptor beta chains from one sample, sequenced in a study of response to subunit inactivated influenza vaccine. Using its own MiXCR run on the RT-PCR reads, TCRdb lists one record per CDR3 protein. The sample shows 650,000 to 800,000 distinct CDR3 sequences, 18% of them seen only once. The sample consisted of PBMCs from blood, taken roughly 5 days after vaccination. The receptors were gathered from a middle-aged man who received an inactivated influenza vaccine. Each CDR3 is given with its conserved first and last residue.

V: TRBV5-5; J: TRBJ1-5; CDR3: CASSLGTGAYQPQHF
V: TRBV20-1; J: TRBJ2-1; CDR3: CSANPAGSYNEQFF
V: TRBV4-2; J: TRBJ2-3; CDR3: CASSQDLARHLYF
V: TRBV20-1; J: TRBJ2-5; CDR3: CSARKTWKLETQYF
V: TRBV28; J: TRBJ1-1; CDR3: CASSLFGINTEAFF
V: TRBV5-1; J: TRBJ2-2; CDR3: CASSLDGTDTGELFF
V: TRBV5-1; J: TRBJ2-2; CDR3: CASSRDLTGELFF
V: TRBV7-9; J: TRBJ1-4; CDR3: CASTPGSREVEKLFF
V: TRBV20-1; J: TRBJ2-7; CDR3: CSATQYEQYF
V: TRBV20-1; J: TRBJ2-7; CDR3: CSAPGLAEAEQYF
V: TRBV10-2; J: TRBJ1-1; CDR3: CASQDRGHTEAFF
V: TRBV10-3; J: TRBJ2-5; CDR3: CAISESGGLVKETQYF
V: TRBV20-1; J: TRBJ1-1; CDR3: CSAYTGRGHNTEAFF
V: TRBV20-1; J: TRBJ2-7; CDR3: CSAGGTSGSWEQYF
V: TRBV29-1; J: TRBJ2-7; CDR3: CSVTGTAYEQYF
V: TRBV12-3/TRBV12-4; J: TRBJ2-3; CDR3: CASTNPGATQYF
V: TRBV4-2; J: TRBJ2-2; CDR3: CASSQEGTGALGELFF
V: TRBV12-3/TRBV12-4; J: TRBJ2-1; CDR3: CASSLGTGGPYEQFF
V: TRBV9; J: TRBJ2-2; CDR3: CASSPRRGNTGELFF
V: TRBV6-6; J: TRBJ2-1; CDR3: CASSFLQGPLQFF
V: TRBV5-1; J: TRBJ2-7; CDR3: CASSQGGTGMREQYF
V: TRBV28; J: TRBJ2-1; CDR3: CASSLWGTSHNEQFF
V: TRBV10-3; J: TRBJ2-5; CDR3: CAISEGWNQETQYF
V: TRBV18; J: TRBJ2-1; CDR3: CASSPIAGSNNEQFF
V: TRBV5-1; J: TRBJ1-6; CDR3: CASSPSPRHSPLHF
V: TRBV11-2; J: TRBJ2-2; CDR3: CASSLALGLPNTGELFF
V: TRBV6-5; J: TRBJ1-1; CDR3: CASSYSTQGRLNTEAFF
V: TRBV29-1; J: TRBJ2-5; CDR3: CSASPGPSAETQYF
V: TRBV5-1; J: TRBJ2-7; CDR3: CASSLFMGTSGSSYEQYF
V: TRBV10-3; J: TRBJ2-5; CDR3: CATHRDRQETQYF
V: TRBV3-1; J: TRBJ2-7; CDR3: CASSPPGLPYEQYF